The clone carrying this T cell receptor beta chain was recorded many times. Its antigen is currently unknown. The data were obtained in a study of T cells after yellow fever vaccination. Study conclusions and caveats: The booster saw the reappearance of most primary-vaccination clones (roughly 95% CD4, 70% to 90% CD8). Peaking on day 5 versus 15, the secondary response was faster but weaker. A limited proportion of clonotypes was detected within both the CD4 and CD8 compartments.

Deletions cut 1 base from V and 8 bases from J, with 8 bases between. CDR1 and CDR2 (germline): LGHNT, FRNRAP. There are 12 residues in the CDR3. TCRdb reprocessed the 5' RACE reads with MiXCR, giving one entry per CDR3 protein. The sample carries 310,000 or so distinct CDR3 sequences, about 6.6% recorded once. The chain employs TRBV12-5 and TRBJ1-2; D call uncertain. The origin of this receptor is a man aged 18-30 years who received the YFV17D yellow fever vaccine. Sequences were derived from PBMCs, sampled approximately 40 days after the first yellow fever vaccination. DNA of the CDR3: TGTGCTAGTGGTTTGGAAACGGGGGGCTACACCTTC. It specifies CASGLETGGYTF.